The rows below give T cell receptor beta chains drawn from one sample of a study of shared clonotypes between healthy human individuals. The method was immunoSEQ multiplex PCR; TCRdb's version includes in-frame clones alone and lacks a portion of them. The sample includes hundreds of thousands of clones, about 95% of them seen just once. Sequenced input: naive CD8+ T cells sorted from blood. Receptor source: a woman in her thirties in good health. Both conserved end residues are part of each CDR3. D genes are given only for firm matches.

j_call | v_call | d_call | cdr3_aa | cdr3_nt
TRBJ2-4 | TRBV28 | TRBD1 | CASSFRDRGSKNIQYF | TGTGCCAGCAGTTTTAGGGACAGGGGATCCAAAAACATTCAGTACTTC
TRBJ1-1 | TRBV13 | NA | CASSSGTNTEAFF | TGTGCCAGCAGCTCCGGGACGAACACTGAAGCTTTCTTT
TRBJ2-3 | TRBV29-1 | NA | CSAAGGERDTQYF | TGCAGCGCCGCAGGGGGGGAGAGAGATACGCAGTATTTT
TRBJ2-6 | TRBV28 | NA | CASSPFWGDGANVLTF | TGTGCCAGCAGTCCCTTCTGGGGAGATGGGGCCAACGTCCTGACTTTC
TRBJ1-1 | TRBV28 | TRBD1 | CASSFYGTAHTEAFF | TGTGCCAGCAGTTTTTACGGGACAGCACACACTGAAGCTTTCTTT
TRBJ2-2 | TRBV4-1 | TRBD1 | CASSHRQGSAGELFF | TGCGCCAGCAGCCATAGACAGGGCTCGGCCGGGGAGCTGTTTTTT
TRBJ2-7 | TRBV2 | TRBD1 | CASGQVKYEQYF | TGTGCCAGTGGACAGGTTAAATACGAGCAGTACTTC
TRBJ1-1 | TRBV11-2 | NA | CASSLGGGMNTEAFF | TGTGCCAGCAGCTTAGGAGGGGGGATGAACACTGAAGCTTTCTTT
TRBJ1-2 | TRBV28 | NA | CASSFTLAYGYTF | TGTGCCAGCAGTTTCACCCTGGCCTATGGCTACACCTTC
TRBJ2-3 | TRBV7-2 | NA | CASSLRTELSTDTQYF | TGTGCCAGCAGCTTAAGGACAGAGCTTAGTACAGATACGCAGTATTTT
TRBJ2-7 | TRBV27 | TRBD1 | CASSLSAGGPVEQYF | TGTGCCAGCAGTTTATCGGCAGGGGGTCCTGTCGAGCAGTACTTC
TRBJ2-2 | TRBV7-8 | NA | CASSLRSGSTGELFF | TGTGCCAGCAGCCTGCGATCAGGGTCCACCGGGGAGCTGTTTTTT
TRBJ1-1 | TRBV30 | NA | CAWRRAANTEAFF | TGTGCCTGGAGGAGGGCTGCGAACACTGAAGCTTTCTTT
TRBJ2-5 | TRBV29-1 | NA | CSVEGGLGTQYF | TGCAGCGTTGAAGGGGGATTGGGGACCCAGTACTTC